The T cell receptor (beta chain) under discussion was sequenced for a study of blood T cell repertoires in COVID-19. At the level of the study: The United States, Italy and Spain supplied acute and convalescent COVID-19 samples. Sources were T cells, B-cell-depleted T cells, or PBMCs; the material itself was cDNA or gDNA.

Under the authors' procedure: Amplified reference gene primers provided the basis for estimating nucleated cell counts. The repertoire was sequenced with immunoSEQ multiplex PCR; TCRdb's copy has only in-frame clones and lacks some. V and J calls and clone size follow that table, whereas D and trimming were derived from the DNA. The table shows 120,000 to 150,000 clones, with roughly 86% occurring only once. This CDR3 region has 15 residues. Trimming stripped 7 bases from V and 0 bases from J, with 13 bases between. CDR1 SEHNR and CDR2 FQNEAQ come from the germline V gene (reference sequence). This TCR was recovered from a human donor in a cohort sampled during active COVID-19. Specimen: peripheral blood. The rearrangement joins TRBV7-9 to TRBJ1-3; D ambiguous. Here the CDR3 reads CASTALARSGNTIYF. DNA of the CDR3: TGTGCCAGCACCGCGCTAGCACGCTCTGGAAACACCATATATTTT. The whole variable domain, filled in from reference TRBV7-9 and TRBJ1-3, reads DTGVSQNPRHKITKRGQNVTFRCDPISEHNRLYWYRQTLGQGPEFLTYFQNEAQLEKSRLLSDRFSAERPKGSFSTLEIQRTEQGDSAMYLCASTALARSGNTIYFGEGSWLTVV.